This TCR beta chain was sequenced during a study of shared clonotypes between healthy human individuals. Profiled with immunoSEQ multiplex PCR; TCRdb holds only in-frame clones, not every one. This table has fewer than 1 million clones, 90% to 97% appearing once. CDR1 SGHTA and CDR2 FQGNSA come from the germline V gene. The CDR3 spans 13 residues. Deletions cut 5 bases from V and 4 bases from J, with 8 bases between. Overall study findings and caveats: What naive subsets generally showed was a larger estimated richness than memory subsets showed. Rarefaction gave evidence that sorted-subset sequencing remained incomplete despite large depth.

This clone has a single count. Antigen: not known. As defined, naive CD8 cells were CD45RO-negative and positively selected for CCR7, with terminally differentiated effector memory CD45RA+ cells excluded. The source of this sequence is a man younger than 45 in good health. Sequenced input: naive CD8+ T cells sorted from blood. The chain links TRBV7-2 to TRBJ2-2, with no clear D. The CDR3: CASSPVRTGELFF. The DNA for the CDR3 is TGTGCCAGCAGCCCGGTCCGCACCGGGGAGCTGTTTTTT. Full variable domain (outside the CDR3, taken from reference TRBV7-2 and TRBJ2-2): GAGVSQSPSNKVTEKGKDVELRCDPISGHTALYWYRQSLGQGLEFLIYFQGNSAPDKSGLPSDRFSAERTGGSVSTLTIQRTQQEDSAVYLCASSPVRTGELFFGEGSRLTVL.